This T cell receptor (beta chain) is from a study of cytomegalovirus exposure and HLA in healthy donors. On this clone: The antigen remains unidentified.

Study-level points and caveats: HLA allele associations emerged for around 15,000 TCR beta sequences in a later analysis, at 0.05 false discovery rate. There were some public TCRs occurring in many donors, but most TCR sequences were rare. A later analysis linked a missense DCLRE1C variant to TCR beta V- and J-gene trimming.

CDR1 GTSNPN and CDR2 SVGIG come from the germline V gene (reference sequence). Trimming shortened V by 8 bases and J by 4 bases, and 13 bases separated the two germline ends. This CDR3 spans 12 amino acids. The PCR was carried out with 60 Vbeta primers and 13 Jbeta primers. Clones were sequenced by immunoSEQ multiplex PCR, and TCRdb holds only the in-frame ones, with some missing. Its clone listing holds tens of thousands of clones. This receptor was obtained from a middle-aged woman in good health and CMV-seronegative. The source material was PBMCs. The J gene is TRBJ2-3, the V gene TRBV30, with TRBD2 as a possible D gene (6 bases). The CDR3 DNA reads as TGTGCCATGTTGGGCGGGGCAGATACGCAGTATTTT. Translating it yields CAMLGGADTQYF.